This T cell receptor (beta chain) is drawn from a study of response to subunit inactivated influenza vaccine. Germline CDR1 reads MNHEY; CDR2 reads SVGAGI. This CDR3 spans 17 amino acids. This clonotype was found a few times. The junction does not match germline at one end; this may be a read error. Each CDR3 protein is one row after TCRdb ran MiXCR on the RT-PCR reads. The data contain hundreds of thousands of distinct CDR3 sequences, around 13% of them singletons. This chain links TRBV6-5 with TRBJ2-7; 7 bases align to TRBD1. This receptor was identified in a middle-aged man who received an inactivated influenza vaccine. The sample here was PBMCs from blood, taken approximately 15 days before vaccination. This chain's CDR3 is CASSYQAGTANSDEQYF. The CDR3 nucleotides read TGTGCCAGCAGTTACCAGGCCGGGACAGCTAACTCCGACGAGCAGTACTTC.